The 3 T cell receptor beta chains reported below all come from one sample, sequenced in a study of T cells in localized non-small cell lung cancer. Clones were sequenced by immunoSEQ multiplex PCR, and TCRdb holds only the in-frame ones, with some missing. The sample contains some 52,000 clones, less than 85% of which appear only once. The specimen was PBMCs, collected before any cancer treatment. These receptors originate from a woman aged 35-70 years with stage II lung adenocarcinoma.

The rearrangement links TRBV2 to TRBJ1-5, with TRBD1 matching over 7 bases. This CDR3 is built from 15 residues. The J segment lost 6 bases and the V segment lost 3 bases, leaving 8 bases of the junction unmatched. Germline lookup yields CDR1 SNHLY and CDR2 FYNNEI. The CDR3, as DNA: TGTGCCAGCAGTGACCGCAGACAGGGTAGTCAGCCCCAGCATTTT. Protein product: CASSDRRQGSQPQHF.

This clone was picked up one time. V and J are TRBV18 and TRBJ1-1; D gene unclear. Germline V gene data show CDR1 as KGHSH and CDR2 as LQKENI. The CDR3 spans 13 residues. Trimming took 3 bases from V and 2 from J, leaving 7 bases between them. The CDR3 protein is CASSPIENTEAFF. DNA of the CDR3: TGTGCCAGCTCACCGATAGAAAACACTGAAGCTTTCTTT.

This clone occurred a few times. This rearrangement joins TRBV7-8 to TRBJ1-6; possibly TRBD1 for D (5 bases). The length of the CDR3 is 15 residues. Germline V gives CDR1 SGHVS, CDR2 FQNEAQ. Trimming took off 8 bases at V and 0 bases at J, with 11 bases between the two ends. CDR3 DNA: TGTGCCAGCGCCGAGGGGAGCTCCTATAATTCACCCCTCCACTTT. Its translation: CASAEGSSYNSPLHF.